The 14 T cell receptor beta chains listed next were all sequenced from one sample in a study of blood T cells in healthy people across ages (dated by TCRdb to 2013 to 2016). The receptor library was made with 5' RACE. These reads were obtained on an Illumina HiSeq 2500. A second about 6 to 11 cycle PCR used a sample-barcoded 5' primer and a J-beta primer mix. In TCRdb, the public reads were trimmed at Q25 with fastp and aligned with MiXCR, with productive beta chains retained. Rows merge per CDR3 protein into single entries with the most common DNA and genes. The sample table lists about 650,000 distinct CDR3 sequences, about 30% of them with a count of one. The ten largest clones capture less than 20% of the sample. Sequencing input: blood. These receptors were collected from a woman at least 80 years old in good health. Donor details come from another sample of the same person, matched by shared clones.

This clonotype was counted ten times or more. The V and J genes are TRBV6-2 or TRBV6-3 and TRBJ1-5, with unresolved D. V was shortened by 5 bases and J by 3 bases, with 11 bases between the two germline ends. The CDR3 loop spans 14 amino acids. Germline loops: CDR1 MNHEY, CDR2 SVGEGT. CDR3 residues: CASSPPVSNQPQHF. The CDR3 DNA reads as TGTGCCAGCAGTCCCCCGGTCTCCAATCAGCCCCAGCATTTT.

Details on this clonotype: This may be a read error, as it is one base from a much larger clone. The genes are TRBV7-9 and TRBJ2-7; D unclear. There are 14 residues in the CDR3. Trimming pared 4 bases from V and 0 bases from J, leaving 10 bases between. Germline V CDR1 and CDR2: SEHNR, FQNEAQ (reference sequence). The CDR3 sequence is CASSCGTSSYEQYF. As DNA, the CDR3 is TGTGCCAGCAGCTGCGGTACGAGCTCCTACGAGCAGTACTTC.

The table lists this clonotype with a few counts. This may arise from a read error, as a much more abundant clone is one base away. This chain joins TRBV7-8 and TRBJ1-4; no firm D call. Germline CDR1 SGHVS, CDR2 FQNEAQ. The CDR3 consists of 16 residues. This chain's CDR3 is CASSLIMGATNEELFF. Written as DNA, the CDR3 is TGTGCCAGCAGCTTAATTATGGGCGCAACTAATGAAGAACTGTTTTTT.

As concerns this clonotype: A read error may be the cause here, since a much bigger clone is one base away. The CDR3 here is CASGLWGRAGIQYF. CDR3 bases: TGTGCCAGCGGCTTGTGGGGAAGAGCAGGGATACAGTACTTC. The chain recombines TRBV5-6 with TRBJ2-7; a possible D gene is TRBD1 (5 bases). The length of the CDR3 is 14 residues. The germline V gene has CDR1 SGHDT and CDR2 YYEEEE.

This clonotype was observed at least ten times. The rearrangement links TRBV9 to TRBJ1-6, with TRBD1 identical over 9 bases. Germline trimming cut 0 bases from V and 7 bases from J; bases unmatched to any gene: 2. The CDR3 totals 15 residues. CDR1 is SGDLS and CDR2 is YYNGEE in the germline V gene. DNA for the CDR3: TGTGCCAGCAGCGTAGTGGGGACAGGGAATTCACCCCTCCACTTT. As protein: CASSVVGTGNSPLHF.

This sequence joins TRBV7-2 and TRBJ2-5, with D uncertain. The DNA end favors TRBJ2-7, so the J call may be wrong. This CDR3 is built from 15 residues. Per the germline V gene, CDR1 is SGHTA and CDR2 is FQGNSA. The CDR3 loop is CASSLGSTSLYEQYF. The CDR3 DNA is TGTGCCAGCAGCTTAGGTAGCACATCTCTCTACGAGCAGTACTTC.

The genes are TRBV11-3 and TRBJ2-2, with 10 bases aligning to TRBD1. CDR1 is SGHNT, CDR2 YENEEA, per germline. J was trimmed by 3 bases and V by 5 bases; bases with no gene match: 3. This CDR3 spans 15 amino acids. This CDR3 reads CASSIGQGDTGELFF. CDR3 bases: TGTGCCAGCAGCATCGGACAGGGGGACACCGGGGAGCTGTTTTTT.

This clonotype was detected ten times or more. CDR3 loop: CASSSAGVGEQYF. CDR3 nucleotide sequence: TGTGCCAGCAGCTCCGCGGGTGTGGGGGAGCAGTACTTC. The chain is built from TRBV12-3 or TRBV12-4 and TRBJ2-7, with D possibly TRBD2 on 5 matching bases. The V and J ends lost 6 bases and 7 bases respectively, with 16 bases between them. The CDR3 is 13 residues long.

The chain has TRBV4-1 and TRBJ2-1; perhaps TRBD1 as D (6 bases). In germline, CDR1 is MGHRA, CDR2 YSYEKL. V lost 3 bases to trimming and J lost 6 bases, with 15 bases between them. CDR3 size: 15 residues. CDR3 in DNA: TGCGCCAGCAGCCACCAGAATACAGGGATCAATGAGCAGTTCTTC. It yields the protein CASSHQNTGINEQFF.

This clonotype was observed many times. V usage is TRBV7-2 and J usage is TRBJ2-5, with D perhaps matching TRBD1 (5 bases). CDR3 size: 16 residues. Trimming removed 4 bases from V and 1 base from J, with 16 bases in between. Germline loops: CDR1 SGHTA, CDR2 FQGNSA. DNA of the CDR3: TGTGCCAGCAGCTCCCTCGCAGGGCCCATCCAAGAGACCCAGTACTTC. It codes for CASSSLAGPIQETQYF.

As to this clonotype: A read error is possible here, since a much larger clone lies one base away. The CDR3 here is CAGSPTGLIDEQYF. Here the CDR3 DNA reads TGCGCCGGCAGCCCTACAGGGTTAATCGACGAGCAGTACTTC. V is TRBV5-1 and J is TRBJ2-5; maybe TRBD1 (6 bases). Matching the DNA end better, TRBJ2-7 makes the J call doubtful. This CDR3 has 14 residues. CDR1 and CDR2 from the germline V gene are SGHRS and YFSETQ.

This clonotype was seen repeatedly, ten times or more. V usage is TRBV7-2 and J usage is TRBJ2-3; 8 nucleotides match TRBD2. The CDR3 runs 12 residues. Germline-derived CDR1 and CDR2 are SGHTA and FQGNSA. The ends lost 2 bases at V and 14 bases at J; junction bases unmatched: 6. CDR3 residues: CASSLPTSAAYF. The CDR3 DNA is TGTGCCAGCAGCTTACCGACTAGCGCAGCGTATTTT.

Many counts were recorded for this clonotype. The chain links TRBV19 to TRBJ2-1; 14 bases are shared with TRBD2. V shed 6 bases and J 8 bases; nucleotides not matched to a gene: 6. The germline gives CDR1 LNHDA, CDR2 SQIVND (reference sequence). The CDR3 is 15 amino acids. The CDR3 region has the DNA TGTGCCAGTAGCCTGACTAGCGGGGGGGCCGATGAGCAGTTCTTC. Encoded protein: CASSLTSGGADEQFF.

Ten or more counts support this clonotype. The chain combines TRBV5-1 with TRBJ2-7; TRBD1 aligns across 7 bases. Unmatched junction bases numbered 1, after V lost 2 bases and J lost 2 bases. The CDR3 contains 13 residues. The germline V gene has CDR1 SGHRS and CDR2 YFSETQ. CDR3 in DNA: TGCGCCAGCAGCTTCGGACAGGCCTACGAGCAGTACTTC. Its translation: CASSFGQAYEQYF.